This TCR beta chain comes out of a study of OX40 agonist ivuxolimab in advanced cancers. About the research overall: Partial responses, seen in three patients, involved one hepatocellular carcinoma and two cutaneous melanomas. Broader study findings: Compared with others, partial responders at 0.1-3.0 mg/kg displayed clonal expansion among the lowest.

About this clone itself: Its specificity is unknown.

Measured with immunoSEQ multiplex PCR; TCRdb has only the in-frame clones, and not every one. The sample yields roughly 88,000 clones, approximately 89% seen once. The specimen comprised CD4+ or CD8+ T cells sorted from blood, sampled in a trial of the OX40 agonist ivuxolimab. The receptor was derived from an adult with an advanced solid tumor such as melanoma, head and neck, liver or kidney cancer.

In DNA, the CDR3 is TGTGCCAGCAGTGAAGCGGGACTATCCGCATACGAGCAGTACTTC. It codes for CASSEAGLSAYEQYF. The chain couples TRBV6-1 to TRBJ2-7; 7 nucleotides line up with TRBD2. This CDR3 has 15 amino acids. Trimming removed 0 bases from V and 4 bases from J; junction bases left unmatched: 6. CDR1 MNHNS and CDR2 SASEGT come from the germline V gene.